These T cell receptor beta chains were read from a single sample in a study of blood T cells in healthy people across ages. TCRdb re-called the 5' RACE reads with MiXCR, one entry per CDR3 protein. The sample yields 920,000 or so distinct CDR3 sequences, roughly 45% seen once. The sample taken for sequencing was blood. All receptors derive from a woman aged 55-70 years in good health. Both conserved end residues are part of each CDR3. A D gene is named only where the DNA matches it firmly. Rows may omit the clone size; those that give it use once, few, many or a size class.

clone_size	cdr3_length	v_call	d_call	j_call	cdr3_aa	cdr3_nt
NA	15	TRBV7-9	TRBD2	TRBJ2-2	CASSSSGSNTGELFF	TGTGCCAGCAGCTCTAGCGGGTCGAACACCGGGGAGCTGTTTTTT
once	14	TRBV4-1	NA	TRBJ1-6	CASSQGLYNSPLHF	TGCGCCAGCAGCCAAGGCCTGTATAATTCACCCCTCCACTTT
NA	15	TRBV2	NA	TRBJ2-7	CASSETQGTISEQYF	TGTGCCAGCAGTGAAACGCAGGGTACCATCTCCGAGCAGTACTTC
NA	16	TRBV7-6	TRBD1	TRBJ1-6	CASSPGGSNYNSPLHF	TGTGCCAGCAGCCCAGGGGGGAGTAACTATAATTCACCCCTCCACTTT
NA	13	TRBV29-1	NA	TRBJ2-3	CSVDIDQNDGEYF	TGCAGCGTTGATATCGACCAGAACGATGGGGAGTATTTT
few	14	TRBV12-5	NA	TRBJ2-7	CASGPAPDPGEQYF	TGTGCTAGTGGACCCGCCCCGGACCCGGGCGAGCAGTACTTC
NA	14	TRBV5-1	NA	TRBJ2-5	CASSLAGAAREQYF	TGCGCCAGCAGCTTGGCAGGGGCAGCGAGGGAGCAGTACTTC
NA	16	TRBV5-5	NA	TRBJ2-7	CASSHRAPLNSYEQYF	TGTGCCAGCAGCCACCGGGCCCCGTTAAACTCCTACGAGCAGTACTTC
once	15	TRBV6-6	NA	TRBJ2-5	CASSYASAGQETQYF	TGTGCCAGCAGTTACGCATCGGCAGGTCAAGAGACCCAGTACTTC
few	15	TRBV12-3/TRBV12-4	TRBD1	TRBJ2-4	CASSLAGTGFDIQYF	TGTGCCAGCAGTTTAGCTGGGACAGGGTTCGACATTCAGTACTTC
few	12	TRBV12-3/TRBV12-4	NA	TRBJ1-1	CASSLGIMEAFF	TGTGCCAGCAGTTTAGGCATAATGGAGGCTTTCTTT
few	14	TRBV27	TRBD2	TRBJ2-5	CASSEREGLETQYF	TGTGCCAGCAGCGAGCGGGAGGGCCTTGAGACCCAGTACTTC
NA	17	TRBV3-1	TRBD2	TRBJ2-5	CASSQTRLAGYVETPYF	TGTGCCAGCAGCCAAACAAGACTAGCGGGATACGTTGAGACCCCGTACTTC
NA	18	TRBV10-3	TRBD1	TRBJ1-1	CAISGEPGQGALWTEAFF	TGTGCCATCAGCGGAGAACCGGGACAGGGGGCTTTGTGGACTGAAGCTTTCTTT
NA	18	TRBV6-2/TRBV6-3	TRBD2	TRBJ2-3	CASSYPSEREIYTDTQYF	TGTGCCAGCAGTTACCCCTCCGAGCGGGAGATTTATACAGATACGCAGTATTTT